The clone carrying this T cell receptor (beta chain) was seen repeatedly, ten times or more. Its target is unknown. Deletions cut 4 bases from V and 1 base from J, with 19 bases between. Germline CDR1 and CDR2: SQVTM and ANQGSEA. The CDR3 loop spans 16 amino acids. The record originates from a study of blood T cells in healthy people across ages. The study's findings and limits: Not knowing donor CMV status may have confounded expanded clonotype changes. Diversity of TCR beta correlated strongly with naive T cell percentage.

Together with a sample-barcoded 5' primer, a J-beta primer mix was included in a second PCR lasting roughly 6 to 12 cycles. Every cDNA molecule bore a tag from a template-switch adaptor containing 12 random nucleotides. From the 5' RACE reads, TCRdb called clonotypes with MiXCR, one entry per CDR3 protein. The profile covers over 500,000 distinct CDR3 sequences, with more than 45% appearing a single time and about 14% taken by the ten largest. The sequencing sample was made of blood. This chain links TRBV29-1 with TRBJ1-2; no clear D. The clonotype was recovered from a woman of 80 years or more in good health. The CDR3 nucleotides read TGCAGCGTTGCTCCGCCCTTCCAGCTTATTAACTATGGCTACACCTTC. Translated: CSVAPPFQLINYGYTF.